This T cell receptor (beta chain) was documented in a study of T cell responses to AZD1222 COVID-19 vaccine. The overall study: Researchers grouped second doses given at about 4 or about 12 weeks into one pool.

The V segment lost 6 bases and the J segment 0 bases; nucleotides outside the gene matches: 5. CDR1 and CDR2 from the germline V gene are MDHEN and SYDVKM. The CDR3 runs to 16 residues. Comment on this clone: The antigen remains undetermined.

The assay was immunoSEQ multiplex PCR, and TCRdb's table has in-frame clones only and misses some. The repertoire has about 120,000 clones, 85% to 95% of them found once; the top ten carry under 3.5%. General observations from the study: Breadth and depth of Spike-specific TCRs rose after two AZD1222 doses. Repertoire collection took place solely once the T cell response had peaked.

The receptor's source is an adult in good health. This chain connects TRBV28 to TRBJ1-6; TRBD1 agrees at 7 bases. Source: peripheral blood, taken on day 0 of AZD1222 vaccination. The CDR3 DNA reads TGTGCCAGCAGCTTTGCAGGGGGCTCCTATAATTCACCCCTCCACTTT. Translating gives CASSFAGGSYNSPLHF.